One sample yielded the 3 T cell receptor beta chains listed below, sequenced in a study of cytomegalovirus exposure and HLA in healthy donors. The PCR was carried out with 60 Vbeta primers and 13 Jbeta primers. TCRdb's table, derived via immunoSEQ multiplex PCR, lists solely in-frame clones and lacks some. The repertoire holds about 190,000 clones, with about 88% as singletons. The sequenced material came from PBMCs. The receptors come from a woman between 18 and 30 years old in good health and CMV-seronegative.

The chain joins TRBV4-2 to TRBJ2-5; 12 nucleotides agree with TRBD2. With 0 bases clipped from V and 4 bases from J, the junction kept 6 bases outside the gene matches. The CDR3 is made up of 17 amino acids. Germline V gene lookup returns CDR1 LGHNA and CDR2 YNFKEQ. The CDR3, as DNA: TGTGCCAGCAGCCAAGAACTTAGACTAGCGGGAGCAGAGACCCAGTACTTC. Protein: CASSQELRLAGAETQYF.

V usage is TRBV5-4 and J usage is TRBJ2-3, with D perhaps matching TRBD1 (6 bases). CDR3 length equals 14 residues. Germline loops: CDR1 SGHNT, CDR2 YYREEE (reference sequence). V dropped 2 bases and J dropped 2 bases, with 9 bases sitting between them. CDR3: CASSFGQHTDTQYF. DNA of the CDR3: TGTGCCAGCAGCTTTGGACAGCACACAGATACGCAGTATTTT.

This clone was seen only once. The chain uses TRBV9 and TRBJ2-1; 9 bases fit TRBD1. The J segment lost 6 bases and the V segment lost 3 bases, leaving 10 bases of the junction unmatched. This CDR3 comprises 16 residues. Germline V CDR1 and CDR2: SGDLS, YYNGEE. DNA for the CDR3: TGTGCCAGCAGCGCCCACCTGGGACAGGGATTCAATGAGCAGTTCTTC. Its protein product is CASSAHLGQGFNEQFF.